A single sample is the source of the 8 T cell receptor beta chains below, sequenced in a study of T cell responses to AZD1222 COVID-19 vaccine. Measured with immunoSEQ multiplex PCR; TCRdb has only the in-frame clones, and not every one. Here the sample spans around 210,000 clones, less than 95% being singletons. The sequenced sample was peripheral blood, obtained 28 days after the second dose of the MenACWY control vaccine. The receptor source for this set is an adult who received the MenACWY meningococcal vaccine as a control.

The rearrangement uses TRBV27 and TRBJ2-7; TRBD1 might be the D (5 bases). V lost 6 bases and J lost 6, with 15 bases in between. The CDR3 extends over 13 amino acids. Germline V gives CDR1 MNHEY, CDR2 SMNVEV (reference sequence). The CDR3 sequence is CASRQQVLGEQYF. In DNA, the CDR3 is TGTGCCAGCAGACAACAGGTGTTGGGCGAGCAGTACTTC.

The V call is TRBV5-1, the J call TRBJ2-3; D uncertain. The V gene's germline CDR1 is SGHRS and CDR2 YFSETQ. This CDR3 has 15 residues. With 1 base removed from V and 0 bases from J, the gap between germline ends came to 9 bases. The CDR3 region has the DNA TGCGCCAGCAGCTTGATCCCGGAGAGCACAGATACGCAGTATTTT. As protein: CASSLIPESTDTQYF.

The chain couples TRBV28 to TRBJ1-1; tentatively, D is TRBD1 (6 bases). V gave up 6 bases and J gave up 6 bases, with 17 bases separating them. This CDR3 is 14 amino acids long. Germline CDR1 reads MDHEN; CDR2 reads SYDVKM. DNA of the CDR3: TGTGCCAGCAGCGAAAACAGGGTCAGGGCTGAAGCTTTCTTT. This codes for CASSENRVRAEAFF.

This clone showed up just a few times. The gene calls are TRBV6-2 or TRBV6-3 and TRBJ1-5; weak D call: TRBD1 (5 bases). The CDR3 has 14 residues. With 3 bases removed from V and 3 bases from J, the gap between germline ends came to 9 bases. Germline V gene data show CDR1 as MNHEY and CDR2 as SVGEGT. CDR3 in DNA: TGTGCCAGCAGTTATTTCGGGACCAATCAGCCCCAGCATTTT. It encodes CASSYFGTNQPQHF.

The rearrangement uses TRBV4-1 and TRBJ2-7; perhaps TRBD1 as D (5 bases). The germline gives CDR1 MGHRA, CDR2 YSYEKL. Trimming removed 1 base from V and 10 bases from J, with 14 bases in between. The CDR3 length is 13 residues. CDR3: CASSQVKGNGQYF. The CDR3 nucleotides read TGCGCCAGCAGCCAAGTAAAGGGGAACGGCCAGTACTTC.

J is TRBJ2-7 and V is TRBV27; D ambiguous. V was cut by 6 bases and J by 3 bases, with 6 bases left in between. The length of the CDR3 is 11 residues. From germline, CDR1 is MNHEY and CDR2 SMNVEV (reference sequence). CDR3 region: CASRDNYEQYF. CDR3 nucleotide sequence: TGTGCCAGCAGAGACAACTACGAGCAGTACTTC.

CDR3 sequence reads: CATRWLGLAGGETYEQYF. CDR3 bases: TGTGCCACCCGGTGGTTGGGGCTAGCGGGAGGAGAGACCTACGAGCAGTACTTC. The rearrangement uses TRBV28 and TRBJ2-7, with 11 bases matching TRBD2. This CDR3 has 18 amino acids. Unmatched junction bases numbered 19, after V lost 10 bases and J lost 2 bases. Germline V gene data show CDR1 as MDHEN and CDR2 as SYDVKM.

CDR3 bases: TGTGCCACCAGCAGAGAGGGCAGGACAGGGGGCTACGAGCAGTACTTC. As protein: CATSREGRTGGYEQYF. The chain employs TRBV15 and TRBJ2-7, with 10 bases fitting TRBD1. Germline CDR1 LNHNV, CDR2 YYDKDF (reference sequence). CDR3 size: 16 residues. V gave up 0 bases and J gave up 3 bases; unmatched junction bases: 5.